These T cell receptor beta chains were read from a single sample in a study of blood T cells in healthy people across ages. One entry per CDR3 protein results from TCRdb running MiXCR on the 5' RACE reads. The sample has about 1.5 million distinct CDR3 sequences; about 45% are singletons. Sequencing was carried out using blood. These receptors came from a young woman in good health. The CDR3 runs from the conserved cysteine through the conserved F or W.

>14|TRBV9|TRBJ2-3
CASSVASDTDTQYF
>15|TRBV27|TRBJ1-2
CASSSGAGRNYGYTF
>16|TRBV4-2|.
CASRHGLAGSYNEQYF
>14|TRBV14|TRBJ2-7
CASSQELSSYEQYF
>14|TRBV7-2|TRBJ2-5
CASSLWDLCNEQYF
>11|TRBV29-1|TRBJ2-7
CSGREYNEQYF
>15|TRBV9|TRBJ2-1
CASSRTGNDYNEQFF
>11|TRBV30|TRBJ2-3
CAWSKTDTQYF
>12|TRBV29-1|TRBJ1-1
CSVDLENTEAFF
>13|TRBV20-1|TRBJ2-3
CSARDNRVFTQYF
>16|TRBV2|TRBJ2-5
CTSSPGTSGRMETQYF
>17|TRBV4-2|TRBJ2-7
CASSQQAQELPSYEQYF
>14|TRBV20-1|TRBJ2-3
CSAPGTLRTDTQYF
>16|TRBV5-1|TRBJ2-1
CASSLAGDGTYNEQFF
>13|TRBV11-2|TRBJ2-5
CASTKGSQETQYF